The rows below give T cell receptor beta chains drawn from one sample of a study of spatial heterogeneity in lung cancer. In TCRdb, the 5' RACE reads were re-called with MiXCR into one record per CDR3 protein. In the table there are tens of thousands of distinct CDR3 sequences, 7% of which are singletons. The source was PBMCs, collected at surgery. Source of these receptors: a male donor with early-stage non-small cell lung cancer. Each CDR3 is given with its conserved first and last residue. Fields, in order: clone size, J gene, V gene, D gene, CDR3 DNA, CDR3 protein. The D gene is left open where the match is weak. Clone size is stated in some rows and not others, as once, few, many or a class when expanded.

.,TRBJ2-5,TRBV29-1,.,TGCAGCGCCGACGCGGGGGACATCCAAGAGACCCAGTACTTC,CSADAGDIQETQYF
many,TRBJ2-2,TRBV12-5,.,TGTGCTAGTGGTTTACGGCGCGGGAACACCGGGGAGCTGTTTTTT,CASGLRRGNTGELFF
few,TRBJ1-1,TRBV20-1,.,TGCAGTGCTAGAGATCCCAAGGGTTCGGCTGAAGCTTTCTTT,CSARDPKGSAEAFF
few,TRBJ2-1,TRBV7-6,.,TGTGCCAGCAGCTTAGAAGGTGACAATGAGCAGTTCTTC,CASSLEGDNEQFF
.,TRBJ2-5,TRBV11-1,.,TGTGCCAGCAGCTTTGGACTTCAAGAGACCCAGTACTTC,CASSFGLQETQYF
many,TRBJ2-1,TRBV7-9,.,TGTGCCAGCACCATCGACGCTTTTAATGAGCAGTTCTTC,CASTIDAFNEQFF
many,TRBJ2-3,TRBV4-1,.,TGCGCCAGCAGCCAAATCGCGGCAGATACGCAGTATTTT,CASSQIAADTQYF
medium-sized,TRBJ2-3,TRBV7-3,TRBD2,TGTGCCAGCAGCTTAACTAGCGGGGAGACAGATACGCAGTATTTT,CASSLTSGETDTQYF
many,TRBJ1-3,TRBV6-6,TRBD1,TGTGCCAGCAGTTACCCCGGACAGGGGGCTACTGGAAACACCATATATTTT,CASSYPGQGATGNTIYF
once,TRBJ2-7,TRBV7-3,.,TGTGCCAGCAGCTTAAACCCAGGCTACGAGCAGTACTTC,CASSLNPGYEQYF
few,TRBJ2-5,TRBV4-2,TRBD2,TGTGCCAGCAGCCAAGTAATGGGACTAGCGGCAGAGACCCAGTACTTC,CASSQVMGLAAETQYF
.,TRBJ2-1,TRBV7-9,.,TGTGCCAGCAGCCCTGGGGGGCTGCCACCCTACAATGAGCAGTTCTTC,CASSPGGLPPYNEQFF
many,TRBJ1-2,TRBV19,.,TGTGCCAGTAGTTATTCGGAAGGGACCTATGGCTACACCTTC,CASSYSEGTYGYTF
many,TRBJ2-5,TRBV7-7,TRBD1,TGTGCCAGCAGCTTATTTGGACAGGGGAGGGAGACCCAGTACTTC,CASSLFGQGRETQYF
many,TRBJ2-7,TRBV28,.,TGTGCCAGCAGCCGCCTTCAGGGAGGTTTCTACGAGCAGTACTTC,CASSRLQGGFYEQYF
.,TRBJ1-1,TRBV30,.,TGTGCCTGGAGCGGGGAGTTCGGAGGGACTGAAGCTTTCTTT,CAWSGEFGGTEAFF
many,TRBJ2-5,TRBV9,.,TGTGCCAGCAGCGTATCAAGCGGCGGAGAGACCCAGTACTTC,CASSVSSGGETQYF
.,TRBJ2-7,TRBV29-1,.,TGCAGCGTTTGGGACCGCAACTACGAGCAGTACTTC,CSVWDRNYEQYF